This T cell receptor beta chain was observed in a study of CD8 T cells in Susac syndrome. Germline CDR1 and CDR2: LNHDA and SQIVND (reference sequence). The CDR3 sequence is 14 residues long. Trimming left V 1 base short and J 5 bases short, with 9 bases between. The RNA, roughly 0.5 to 1 ug, was put through reverse transcription using random hexamers. With immunoSEQ multiplex PCR, TCR beta CDR3 was amplified across 54 Vbeta and 13 Jbeta. TCRdb ran MiXCR on the immunoSEQ multiplex PCR reads and lists one entry per CDR3 protein. Here the sample spans approximately 130,000 distinct CDR3 sequences, around 91% being singletons.

This TCR was sampled from a human donor with multiple sclerosis. The chain couples TRBV19 to TRBJ2-1, with a weak D call TRBD2 (6 bases). The material sequenced was CD8+ T cells from PBMCs. The CDR3 is CASSIGDWDNEQFF. The CDR3 DNA reads as TGTGCCAGTAGTATAGGGGACTGGGACAATGAGCAGTTCTTC.